One and the same sample provided the 29 T cell receptor beta chains below, sequenced in a study of blood T cell repertoires in COVID-19 (dated by TCRdb to the early 2020s). The library was built by means of the immunoSEQ multiplex PCR assay. In its TCRdb copy, this immuneACCESS table keeps in-frame sequences only and misses some clones. Where compared with another copy, unresolved V genes explain less than half of these, and the others have no known cause. The sample table holds 80,000 to 100,000 clones, of which roughly 96% were seen once. More than 4% of the sample rests with the top ten. The sequenced sample consisted of peripheral blood. These receptors originate from a human donor with active COVID-19. The donor label of this sample is uncertain.

The J gene is TRBJ1-5, the V gene TRBV24-1; D gene unclear. The CDR3 length is 15 residues. V was clipped by 2 bases and J by 2 bases, with 9 bases between them. Germline V gives CDR1 KGHDR, CDR2 SFDVKD. The CDR3 nucleotides read TGTGCCACCAGTGATTCTGGCAAAGGCAATCAGCCCCAGCATTTT. Translated: CATSDSGKGNQPQHF.

The CDR3 DNA reads TGTGCCAGCAGTCCAGGTTACTATGGCTACACCTTC. Protein: CASSPGYYGYTF. The chain employs TRBV12-3 or TRBV12-4 and TRBJ1-2; D not resolved. V lost 5 bases to trimming and J lost 3 bases, with 7 bases between them. The CDR3 is made up of 12 amino acids.

The V call is TRBV14, the J call TRBJ2-7; a possible D gene is TRBD2 (6 bases). Trimming shortened V by 3 bases and J by 4 bases, and 7 bases separated the two germline ends. The CDR3 totals 12 residues. The germline V gene has CDR1 SGHDN and CDR2 FVKESK. CDR3 DNA: TGTGCCAGCAGCCAGGACTATTACGAGCAGTACTTC. This gives the protein CASSQDYYEQYF.

The chain uses TRBV19 and TRBJ1-3; 9 bases agree with TRBD1. Trimming removed 4 bases from V and 4 bases from J; junction bases left unmatched: 8. Germline lookup yields CDR1 LNHDA and CDR2 SQIVND (reference sequence). This CDR3 is 16 amino acids long. The CDR3 loop reads CASSTTGTGFGNTIYF. The CDR3 bases are TGTGCCAGTAGTACCACCGGGACAGGGTTCGGAAACACCATATATTTT.

The gene calls are TRBV11-2 and TRBJ2-5, with unresolved D. The CDR3 has 12 amino acids. Trimming cost V 5 bases and J 1 base, with 5 bases left between them. Looked up from germline, CDR1 is SGHAT and CDR2 is FQNNGV. CDR3 DNA: TGTGCCAGCAGCCCATTCCAAGAGACCCAGTACTTC. It specifies CASSPFQETQYF.

CDR3 sequence reads: CASSPTGPSSYNEQFF. DNA of the CDR3: TGTGCCAGCAGTCCTACAGGGCCCTCATCCTACAATGAGCAGTTCTTC. J is TRBJ2-1 and V is TRBV25-1, with a possible D match to TRBD1 (6 bases). Trimming removed 5 bases from V and 1 base from J, with 15 bases in between. CDR1 and CDR2 from the germline V gene are MGHDK and SYGVNS. The CDR3 has 16 amino acids.

This chain links TRBV27 with TRBJ1-1; D is unclear. Between the trimmed V and J ends, which lost 0 bases and 11 bases, there was a span of 16 bases. Per germline, CDR1 MNHEY and CDR2 SMNVEV (reference sequence). This CDR3 spans 14 amino acids. The CDR3 DNA is TGTGCCAGCAGTTTATCTAACACACACAAAGTCGCTTTCTTT. It specifies CASSLSNTHKVAFF.

This clone occurred once. V is TRBV19 and J is TRBJ2-1; 9 nucleotides match TRBD2. J lost 5 bases, V lost 6 bases, and 8 bases had no gene match. The CDR3 loop spans 15 amino acids. Per the germline V gene, CDR1 is LNHDA and CDR2 is SQIVND (reference sequence). This CDR3 reads CASRLSGSYNNEQFF. CDR3 coding DNA: TGTGCCAGTAGACTTAGCGGGAGCTATAACAATGAGCAGTTCTTC. The full variable domain, its missing parts supplied by reference TRBV19 and TRBJ2-1, is DGGITQSPKYLFRKEGQNVTLSCEQNLNHDAMYWYRQDPGQGLRLIYYSQIVNDFQKGDIAEGYSVSREKKESFPLTVTSAQKNPTAFYLCASRLSGSYNNEQFFGPGTRLTVL.

V is TRBV19 and J is TRBJ1-5, with D unresolved. Trimming took off 8 bases at V and 2 bases at J, with 10 bases between the two ends. Germline V gene lookup returns CDR1 LNHDA and CDR2 SQIVND (reference sequence). The CDR3 loop spans 13 amino acids. Here the CDR3 reads CASQSPGNQPQHF. CDR3 nucleotide sequence: TGTGCCAGTCAATCTCCGGGCAATCAGCCCCAGCATTTT.

The chain carries TRBV10-1 and TRBJ2-2; 9 nucleotides match TRBD1. Germline V CDR1 and CDR2: WNHNN, SYGVQD (reference sequence). The CDR3 consists of 15 residues. After removal of 0 bases from V and 6 bases from J, the junction contained 2 bases not matched to a gene. The CDR3 reads CASSESRQGAGELFF. As DNA, the CDR3 is TGCGCCAGCAGTGAGTCCCGACAGGGGGCCGGGGAGCTGTTTTTT.

V usage is TRBV9 and J usage is TRBJ2-5, with TRBD2 identical over 13 bases. Germline CDR1 reads SGDLS; CDR2 reads YYNGEE. The CDR3 spans 17 residues. Germline trimming cut 3 bases from V and 5 bases from J; bases unmatched to any gene: 10. This chain's CDR3 is CASSARTSGGAGETQYF. The CDR3 region has the DNA TGTGCCAGCAGCGCCAGGACTAGCGGGGGCGCCGGGGAGACCCAGTACTTC.

CDR3 nucleotide sequence: TGCGCCAGCAGCTTGGGAGACAGGAGTAAGACCACAGATACGCAGTATTTT. Encoded protein: CASSLGDRSKTTDTQYF. The gene calls are TRBV5-1 and TRBJ2-3; tentative D call: TRBD1 (6 bases). Germline-derived CDR1 and CDR2 are SGHRS and YFSETQ. The CDR3 extends over 17 amino acids. Trimming removed 0 bases from V and 2 bases from J, with 16 bases in between.

V is TRBV3-1 (or the pseudogene TRBV3-2) and J is TRBJ2-4, with TRBD1 as a possible D gene (5 bases). The CDR3 is made up of 12 amino acids. V shed 1 base and J shed 16 bases, with 14 bases lying between them. Germline CDR1 LGHDT, CDR2 YNNKEL (reference sequence). CDR3 protein: CASSQGLGRAYF. The CDR3, as DNA: TGTGCCAGCAGCCAAGGGTTGGGCAGGGCATACTTC.

The chain recombines TRBV5-6 with TRBJ2-4; weak D call: TRBD2 (6 bases). This CDR3 comprises 14 residues. V lost 2 bases, J lost 7 bases, and 13 bases lay in between. Germline V gene data show CDR1 as SGHDT and CDR2 as YYEEEE. The DNA for the CDR3 is TGTGCCAGCAGCTTCCGCGGGGCTGAGAACATTCAGTACTTC. This codes for CASSFRGAENIQYF.

As concerns this clone: Germline is not matched at one junction end, which may reflect a read error. The J gene is TRBJ1-3, the V gene TRBV6-2 or TRBV6-3; possibly TRBD1 for D (6 bases). The germline V gene has CDR1 MNHEY and CDR2 SVGEGT. The CDR3 sequence is 15 residues long. The CDR3 loop reads CASGYSGTTGNTIYF. Here the CDR3 DNA reads TGTGCCAGCGGTTATTCCGGGACAACTGGAAACACCATATATTTT.

V gene TRBV27 combines with J gene TRBJ2-7, with 11 bases that match TRBD1. V was clipped by 2 bases and J by 4 bases; unmatched bases: 4. CDR3 length equals 15 residues. Germline CDR1 reads MNHEY; CDR2 reads SMNVEV (reference sequence). Here the CDR3 reads CASSLGGQGVYEQYF. The CDR3 DNA reads TGTGCCAGCAGTTTAGGGGGACAGGGGGTGTACGAGCAGTACTTC.

The DNA of the CDR3 is TGTGCCAGCAGCCGCCGGGACTACTCCTACGAGCAGTACTTC. Its protein is CASSRRDYSYEQYF. The chain uses TRBV9 and TRBJ2-7; 7 positions agree with TRBD2. The junction had 4 bases not matched to a gene; V was cut back by 4 bases and J by 0 bases. CDR3 size: 14 residues. The germline V gene encodes CDR1 SGDLS and CDR2 YYNGEE.

The chain links TRBV20-1 to TRBJ2-7; the D is unclear. CDR1 and CDR2 (germline): DFQATT, SNEGSKA (reference sequence). Trimming took off 3 bases at V and 2 bases at J, with 14 bases between the two ends. The CDR3 extends over 14 amino acids. Here the CDR3 DNA reads TGCAGTGCTAGTAACCCAACACAGACCTACGAGCAGTACTTC. This sequence encodes CSASNPTQTYEQYF.

The CDR3 sequence is CASSLGLAGGSGEQYF. The CDR3 DNA reads TGTGCCAGCAGCTTGGGACTAGCGGGGGGGTCTGGCGAGCAGTACTTC. This chain uses TRBV2 with TRBJ2-7, with TRBD2 matching over 16 bases. The CDR3 totals 16 residues. Germline CDR1 and CDR2: SNHLY and FYNNEI. Trimming at V came to 6 bases and at J to 6 bases, leaving 8 bases not matched to a gene.

This chain joins TRBV7-2 and TRBJ1-1; maybe TRBD1 (5 bases). V lost 8 bases and J lost 1, with 11 bases in between. The CDR3 sequence is 13 residues long. The germline V gene encodes CDR1 SGHTA and CDR2 FQGNSA. The CDR3 DNA reads TGTGCCAGCCAACGACAGCCGAACACTGAAGCTTTCTTT. It specifies CASQRQPNTEAFF.

The chain has TRBV6-6 and TRBJ1-2; 7 positions agree with TRBD1. The V and J ends lost 0 bases and 7 bases, in that order; junction bases with no gene match: 8. The CDR3 has 15 amino acids. Germline V gene sequence: CDR1 MNHNY, CDR2 SVGAGI (reference sequence). The CDR3 DNA follows: TGTGCCAGCAGTTACTCGACTAAGGGGGCCATTGGCTACACCTTC. Translating it yields CASSYSTKGAIGYTF.

The gene calls are TRBV5-4 and TRBJ2-7; D is uncertain. The V gene lost 0 bases and the J gene lost 4 bases, with 5 bases spanning the gap. This CDR3 has 12 residues. From germline, CDR1 is SGHNT and CDR2 YYREEE (reference sequence). CDR3 amino acids: CASSLGAYEQYF. The CDR3 DNA is TGTGCCAGCAGCTTGGGGGCGTACGAGCAGTACTTC. Variable domain in full (rest from reference TRBV5-4 and TRBJ2-7): ETGVTQSPTHLIKTRGQQVTLRCSSQSGHNTVSWYQQALGQGPQFIFQYYREEENGRGNFPPRFSGLQFPNYSSELNVNALELDDSALYLCASSLGAYEQYFGPGTRLTVT.

V gene TRBV6-5 combines with J gene TRBJ2-2; 9 nucleotides match TRBD2. The V gene end was trimmed by 3 bases and the J gene end by 0 bases; junction bases not matched to a gene: 2. This CDR3 spans 16 amino acids. The V gene's germline CDR1 is MNHEY and CDR2 SVGAGI. The CDR3 coding sequence is TGTGCCAGCAGTTATTTAGCGGGGGCGAACACCGGGGAGCTGTTTTTT. It encodes CASSYLAGANTGELFF.

The chain carries TRBV11-2 and TRBJ2-7; 10 nucleotides line up with TRBD1. Losses at the gene ends were 6 bases for V and 1 base for J; bases not matched to a gene: 3. This CDR3 has 14 residues. The V gene's germline CDR1 is SGHAT and CDR2 FQNNGV. The CDR3 reads CASRRQGASYEQYF. The CDR3 DNA sequence: TGTGCCAGCAGACGACAGGGGGCGTCCTACGAGCAGTACTTC.

The rearrangement links TRBV7-9 to TRBJ1-1, with 7 bases aligning to TRBD1. With 5 bases clipped from V and 5 bases from J, the junction kept 5 bases outside the gene matches. The CDR3 length is 13 residues. The V gene's germline CDR1 is SEHNR and CDR2 FQNEAQ (reference sequence). As DNA, the CDR3 is TGTGCCAGCAGCATGCCAGGGGGGACTGAAGCTTTCTTT. It is translated as CASSMPGGTEAFF.

V and J are TRBV6-1 and TRBJ1-1; tentative D call: TRBD1 (5 bases). The CDR3 is 16 amino acids. V was trimmed by 4 bases and J by 1 base, leaving 16 bases between them. The germline CDR1 and CDR2 sequences are MNHNS and SASEGT. CDR3 loop: CASSGPFQGPNTEAFF. CDR3 nucleotides: TGTGCCAGCAGTGGTCCTTTCCAGGGCCCGAACACTGAAGCTTTCTTT.

This chain connects TRBV6-5 to TRBJ1-5; D is perhaps TRBD1 (5 bases). The CDR3 loop spans 15 amino acids. V was trimmed by 7 bases and J by 2 bases, leaving 15 bases between them. Germline CDR1 and CDR2: MNHEY and SVGAGI. The CDR3 coding sequence is TGTGCCAGCACTCAACCGGGGGGAGGCAATCAGCCCCAGCATTTT. Amino acids: CASTQPGGGNQPQHF.

The chain links TRBV28 to TRBJ2-7; no reliable D call. This CDR3 is 16 amino acids long. V was pared by 2 bases and J by 1 base, with 15 bases between. Germline lookup yields CDR1 MDHEN and CDR2 SYDVKM. CDR3 sequence: CASSLITSPRSYEQYF. The CDR3 coding sequence is TGTGCCAGCAGTTTAATAACAAGTCCTCGATCCTACGAGCAGTACTTC.

This clone was detected once. The genes are TRBV1 and TRBJ2-1; the D call TRBD2 from the table was never checked on the DNA. TRBV1 is a pseudogene. This CDR3 spans 15 amino acids. The CDR3 DNA sequence: TGCACCAGCAGCCCCAAAAACGGGGTGCGGTATGAGCAGTTCTTC. Translated, it gives CTSSPKNGVRYEQFF.